These 30 T cell receptor beta chains came from one sample sequenced in a study of cytomegalovirus exposure and HLA in healthy donors. PCR amplification relied on 60 Vbeta primers (plus 13 Jbeta primers). The repertoire was sequenced with immunoSEQ multiplex PCR; TCRdb's copy has only in-frame clones and lacks some. The table has tens of thousands of clones, 60% to 80% seen once. The sequenced sample was PBMCs. The receptors originated from a man aged 35 to 55 in good health and CMV-seronegative.

This rearrangement joins TRBV29-1 to TRBJ1-2; a possible D gene is TRBD1 (6 bases). The CDR3 is made up of 15 amino acids. Germline V lookup: CDR1 SQVTM, CDR2 ANQGSEA. V lost 6 bases to trimming and J lost 0 bases, with 17 bases between them. CDR3 sequence (DNA): TGCAGCGTCCGCAATGAAGGACAGACTAACTATGGCTACACCTTC. Translating it yields CSVRNEGQTNYGYTF.

This clone occurred once. This chain links TRBV28 with TRBJ1-5; D might be TRBD1 (5 bases). Between the trimmed V and J ends, which lost 7 bases and 0 bases, there was a span of 13 bases. CDR1 is MDHEN and CDR2 is SYDVKM in the germline V gene. The CDR3 sequence is 15 residues long. CDR3 sequence reads: CASTWGGNSNQPQHF. For the CDR3, the DNA is TGTGCCAGCACCTGGGGGGGTAATAGCAATCAGCCCCAGCATTTT.

Remarks on this clone: This sample also contains other DNA sequences that code for the same CDR3. The V and J genes are TRBV15 and TRBJ1-1, with 9 bases that match TRBD1. The CDR3 totals 15 residues. Germline-derived CDR1 and CDR2 are LNHNV and YYDKDF (reference sequence). The ends lost 3 bases at V and 5 bases at J; junction bases unmatched: 7. CDR3 in DNA: TGTGCCACCAGCAGGTACGGACAGGGGCTGACTGAAGCTTTCTTT. Translated, it gives CATSRYGQGLTEAFF.

The V call is TRBV12-1, the J call TRBJ1-3; the listed D gene, TRBD1, was not tested against the DNA. TRBV12-1 is marked as a pseudogene. This CDR3 has 16 amino acids. Here the CDR3 reads CASSFFGTGPGNTIYF. The CDR3 DNA reads TGTGCCAGCAGCTTTTTTGGGACAGGGCCTGGAAACACCATATATTTT.

The CDR3 here is CASSLDVGSPREQYF. Written as DNA, the CDR3 is TGCGCCAGCAGCTTGGATGTTGGGTCACCTAGGGAGCAGTACTTC. The genes are TRBV5-1 and TRBJ2-7; no clear D gene. There are 15 residues in the CDR3. V was clipped by 0 bases and J by 7 bases, with 17 bases between them. In germline, CDR1 is SGHRS, CDR2 YFSETQ.

This rearrangement joins TRBV27 to TRBJ1-1; no clear D. Looked up from germline, CDR1 is MNHEY and CDR2 is SMNVEV (reference sequence). V was pared by 3 bases and J by 1 base, with 6 bases between. The CDR3 is made up of 13 amino acids. CDR3 nucleotides: TGTGCCAGCAGTTTTTCAGGGAACACTGAAGCTTTCTTT. Amino acids: CASSFSGNTEAFF.

This chain joins TRBV30 and TRBJ2-7, with 8 positions matching TRBD1. V lost 3 bases and J lost 6; bases outside the gene matches: 4. Germline values: CDR1 GTSNPN, CDR2 SVGIG (reference sequence). The CDR3 extends over 12 amino acids. The CDR3 loop reads CAWSSRGLEQYF. As DNA, the CDR3 is TGTGCCTGGAGCTCCAGGGGGCTCGAGCAGTACTTC.

The chain combines TRBV6-1 with TRBJ1-5; 9 bases are shared with TRBD1. This CDR3 has 15 residues. Looked up from germline, CDR1 is MNHNS and CDR2 is SASEGT. Trimming took 6 bases from V and 1 from J; bases not matched to a gene: 4. The CDR3 is CASRKQGASNQPQHF. The CDR3 nucleotides are TGTGCCAGCAGGAAACAGGGGGCGAGCAATCAGCCCCAGCATTTT.

This sequence joins TRBV5-1 and TRBJ2-5; D gene ambiguous. The CDR3 sequence is 14 residues long. Trimming shortened V by 0 bases and J by 0 bases, and 6 bases separated the two germline ends. Germline V gene sequence: CDR1 SGHRS, CDR2 YFSETQ. The CDR3 is CASSLGQDQETQYF. The CDR3 region has the DNA TGCGCCAGCAGCTTGGGGCAAGACCAAGAGACCCAGTACTTC.

The rearrangement links TRBV5-6 to TRBJ1-2, with a weak D call TRBD1 (6 bases). Germline-derived CDR1 and CDR2 are SGHDT and YYEEEE. The V end lost 4 bases, the J end lost 0 bases, and 13 bases lay between the germline ends. This CDR3 has 15 residues. The CDR3 region has the DNA TGTGCCAGCAGCGAGACAGGACCGGCTAACTATGGCTACACCTTC. Its translation: CASSETGPANYGYTF. The full variable domain, in which reference TRBV5-6 and TRBJ1-2 provide the parts outside the CDR3, is DAGVTQSPTHLIKTRGQQVTLRCSPKSGHDTVSWYQQALGQGPQFIFQYYEEEERQRGNFPDRFSGHQFPNYSSELNVNALLLGDSALYLCASSETGPANYGYTFGSGTRLTVV.

The chain joins TRBV6-1 to TRBJ1-1; 10 positions agree with TRBD1. CDR1 and CDR2 (germline): MNHNS, SASEGT. CDR3 size: 15 residues. V dropped 4 bases and J dropped 5; count of bases not matched to a gene: 7. This CDR3 reads CASSVTGGRLTEAFF. The DNA for the CDR3 is TGTGCCAGCAGTGTGACAGGGGGCCGACTTACTGAAGCTTTCTTT.

This clone was counted only a few times. The J gene is TRBJ1-5, the V gene TRBV5-5, with no clear D. V was trimmed by 4 bases and J by 5 bases, leaving 16 bases between them. Germline CDR1 and CDR2: SGHKS and YYEKEE (reference sequence). This CDR3 comprises 15 residues. CDR3: CASSPNTGNHQPQHF. The CDR3 DNA reads as TGTGCCAGCAGCCCCAACACGGGGAACCATCAGCCCCAGCATTTT.

This clone was counted many times. The V call is TRBV15, the J call TRBJ2-7; the D gene is possibly TRBD2 (6 bases). The CDR3 extends over 15 amino acids. Trimming cost V 3 bases and J 0 bases, with 12 bases left between them. CDR1 is LNHNV and CDR2 is YYDKDF in the germline V gene (reference sequence). CDR3 residues: CATSRGGGSSYEQYF. In DNA, the CDR3 is TGTGCCACCAGCAGGGGAGGCGGCAGCTCCTACGAGCAGTACTTC. The full variable domain, its missing parts supplied by reference TRBV15 and TRBJ2-7, is DAMVIQNPRYQVTQFGKPVTLSCSQTLNHNVMYWYQQKSSQAPKLLFHYYDKDFNNEADTPDNFQSRRPNTSFCFLDIRSPGLGDTAMYLCATSRGGGSSYEQYFGPGTRLTVT.

This chain joins TRBV7-9 and TRBJ2-1, with 11 bases aligning to TRBD2. J was trimmed by 5 bases and V by 5 bases; bases with no gene match: 8. CDR1 and CDR2 (germline): SEHNR, FQNEAQ (reference sequence). The CDR3 sequence is 16 residues long. The CDR3 sequence: CASSPRGTSGNNEQFF. The CDR3 coding sequence is TGTGCCAGCAGCCCAAGAGGGACTAGCGGTAACAATGAGCAGTTCTTC.

The chain is built from TRBV19 and TRBJ1-1; TRBD1 aligns across 10 bases. The trim removed 3 bases at V and 5 bases at J, leaving 6 bases unmatched. The CDR3 spans 15 residues. Germline lookup yields CDR1 LNHDA and CDR2 SQIVND (reference sequence). Written as DNA, the CDR3 is TGTGCCAGTAGTATTAGGACAGGGGGATGGACTGAAGCTTTCTTT. This translates into CASSIRTGGWTEAFF.

The chain carries TRBV2 and TRBJ2-7, with a tentative D call TRBD2 (8 bases). V lost 6 bases and J lost 3, with 18 bases in between. The germline CDR1 and CDR2 sequences are SNHLY and FYNNEI. The CDR3 has 15 residues. CDR3 in amino acids: CASSGRGQFFYEQYF. In DNA, the CDR3 is TGTGCCAGCAGCGGGAGGGGACAGTTTTTCTACGAGCAGTACTTC.

This rearrangement joins TRBV15 to TRBJ1-5, with D hard to call. The CDR3 is made up of 14 amino acids. Trimming took 3 bases from V and 6 from J, leaving 12 bases between them. The germline V gene has CDR1 LNHNV and CDR2 YYDKDF (reference sequence). The CDR3 nucleotides are TGTGCCACCAGCAGGCGTCTAGGCGGTCAGCCCCAGCATTTT. It translates to CATSRRLGGQPQHF.

The chain carries TRBV30 and TRBJ1-2, with D unresolved. The germline V gene encodes CDR1 GTSNPN and CDR2 SVGIG (reference sequence). The CDR3 runs 12 residues. Trimming removed 4 bases from V and 3 bases from J, with 9 bases in between. The CDR3 bases are TGTGCCTGGATCTCAGATTACTATGGCTACACCTTC. Translated, it gives CAWISDYYGYTF. Based on the CDR3 plus reference TRBV30 and TRBJ1-2, the full variable domain is SQTIHQWPATLVQPVGSPLSLECTVEGTSNPNLYWYRQAAGRGLQLLFYSVGIGQISSEVPQNLSASRPQDRQFILSSKKLLLSDSGFYLCAWISDYYGYTFGSGTRLTVV.

The chain joins TRBV5-4 to TRBJ2-1; TRBD2 matches at 7 bases. CDR1 is SGHNT and CDR2 is YYREEE in the germline V gene (reference sequence). The CDR3 loop spans 15 amino acids. V trimming: 2 bases; J trimming: 6 bases; junction bases outside the gene matches: 8. The CDR3 coding sequence is TGTGCCAGCAGCTTATTTCGGGAGGATGGCAATGAGCAGTTCTTC. It is translated as CASSLFREDGNEQFF.

The chain joins TRBV27 to TRBJ2-7, with D perhaps matching TRBD1 (6 bases). In germline, CDR1 is MNHEY, CDR2 SMNVEV (reference sequence). The germline V and J ends were trimmed by 5 bases and 4 bases, with 18 bases remaining between them. The CDR3 is 15 residues long. The CDR3 nucleotides are TGTGCCAGCAGTGAACAGGGAGCAAGGGAATACGAGCAGTACTTC. Its translation: CASSEQGAREYEQYF.

This clone was counted a few times. The CDR3 protein is CASSEGGVVNEKLFF. CDR3 DNA: TGTGCCAGCAGTGAGGGAGGGGTAGTCAATGAAAAACTGTTTTTT. The V call is TRBV6-1, the J call TRBJ1-4; a weak D match, TRBD1 (5 bases). Trimming shortened V by 3 bases and J by 5 bases, and 13 bases separated the two germline ends. Germline values: CDR1 MNHNS, CDR2 SASEGT. The CDR3 length is 15 residues.

The J gene is TRBJ2-7, the V gene TRBV9, with 9 bases identical to TRBD1. Germline V gene lookup returns CDR1 SGDLS and CDR2 YYNGEE. This CDR3 is 16 amino acids long. After removal of 4 bases from V and 1 base from J, the junction contained 9 bases not matched to a gene. CDR3: CASSTPRGQGSYEQYF. The CDR3 region has the DNA TGTGCCAGCAGCACTCCACGGGGACAGGGTTCCTACGAGCAGTACTTC. The variable domain in full, with the rest retrieved from reference TRBV9 and TRBJ2-7, is DSGVTQTPKHLITATGQRVTLRCSPRSGDLSVYWYQQSLDQGLQFLIQYYNGEERAKGNILERFSAQQFPDLHSELNLSSLELGDSALYFCASSTPRGQGSYEQYFGPGTRLTVT.

This clone has just a few counts. The chain is built from TRBV5-8 and TRBJ1-3, with TRBD1 as a possible D gene (6 bases). Germline V gives CDR1 SGHTS, CDR2 YDEGEE. V lost 4 bases, J lost 5 bases, and 10 bases lay in between. The CDR3 has 13 residues. CDR3 DNA sequence: TGTGCCAGCAGCCCGACAGGCCGAAACACCATATATTTT. It translates to CASSPTGRNTIYF.

This clone was counted between two and nine times. The gene calls are TRBV19 and TRBJ1-1, with a tentative D call TRBD1 (6 bases). CDR1 and CDR2 from the germline V gene are LNHDA and SQIVND (reference sequence). This CDR3 region has 13 residues. V lost 5 bases and J lost 4, with 11 bases in between. Here the CDR3 reads CASSPSRGTEAFF. Here the CDR3 DNA reads TGTGCCAGTAGTCCTAGCAGGGGCACTGAAGCTTTCTTT.

V and J are TRBV29-1 and TRBJ2-7; D is ambiguous. Trimming pared 2 bases from V and 0 bases from J, leaving 8 bases between. The germline V gene encodes CDR1 SQVTM and CDR2 ANQGSEA. The CDR3 has 13 amino acids. Here the CDR3 reads CSVETAISYEQYF. In DNA form, the CDR3 reads TGCAGCGTTGAAACCGCGATCTCCTACGAGCAGTACTTC.

This chain links TRBV6-1 with TRBJ1-5; D might be TRBD1 (5 bases). CDR3 length: 14 amino acids. Germline values: CDR1 MNHNS, CDR2 SASEGT. Trimming stripped 2 bases from V and 7 bases from J, with 12 bases between. In DNA, the CDR3 is TGTGCCAGCAGTGAACAACAGGTTAGCCAGCCCCAGCATTTT. Its protein product is CASSEQQVSQPQHF.

The J gene is TRBJ1-2, the V gene TRBV29-1; the D gene is possibly TRBD1 (5 bases). CDR3 length: 12 residues. CDR1 and CDR2 (germline): SQVTM, ANQGSEA. V was pared by 3 bases and J by 5 bases, with 10 bases between. The CDR3: CSVDSTAYGYTF. Written as DNA, the CDR3 is TGCAGCGTTGACTCGACAGCATATGGCTACACCTTC.

CDR3 bases: TGCGCCAGCAGCCAAGATCTAGGACAGACCACCGGTGGCTATGGCTACACCTTC. It encodes CASSQDLGQTTGGYGYTF. J is TRBJ1-2 and V is TRBV4-1; D possibly corresponds to TRBD1 (6 bases). Per germline, CDR1 MGHRA and CDR2 YSYEKL. This CDR3 is built from 18 residues. V dropped 0 bases and J dropped 4 bases, with 21 bases sitting between them.

This chain joins TRBV30 and TRBJ2-5; 13 bases agree with TRBD2. The length of the CDR3 is 17 residues. V lost 1 base to trimming and J lost 5 bases; unmatched junction nucleotides: 10. CDR1 is GTSNPN, CDR2 SVGIG, per germline (reference sequence). The CDR3 is CAWSARTSGRAGETQYF. The CDR3 DNA is TGTGCCTGGAGTGCCCGGACTAGCGGGAGAGCTGGGGAGACCCAGTACTTC.

The V call is TRBV28, the J call TRBJ1-2; D not resolved. Deletions cut 2 bases from V and 7 bases from J, with 11 bases between. Looked up from germline, CDR1 is MDHEN and CDR2 is SYDVKM. CDR3 length: 13 amino acids. CDR3 coding DNA: TGTGCCAGCAGTTTAGGGAGGGATAGTGGCTACACCTTC. Translated, it gives CASSLGRDSGYTF.